This T cell receptor (beta chain) was captured by sequencing in a study of blood T cell repertoires in COVID-19. Study as a whole: Samples taken during acute and convalescent COVID-19 were collected in the United States, Italy and Spain.

Authors' data handling: Researchers report that nucleated cell counts were estimated from reference gene primer amplification. Here immunoSEQ multiplex PCR was the method, and the copy in TCRdb shows in-frame clones only, minus some. D and trimming come from the DNA, and the V and J calls and clone size come from that table. The table has about 180,000 clones, roughly 87% seen once. V was pared by 1 base and J by 2 bases, with 13 bases between. Germline V CDR1 and CDR2: SGHAT, FQNNGV. This CDR3 has 16 amino acids. The genes are TRBV11-2 and TRBJ2-3; D might be TRBD1 (6 bases). This TCR derives from a woman between 50 and 59 years old who had recovered from COVID-19. Sequencing used PBMCs or T cells enriched from blood (not recorded which). The CDR3 region is CASSLAGHLFTDTQYF. The CDR3 DNA reads as TGTGCCAGCAGCTTAGCGGGACACCTTTTCACAGATACGCAGTATTTT.